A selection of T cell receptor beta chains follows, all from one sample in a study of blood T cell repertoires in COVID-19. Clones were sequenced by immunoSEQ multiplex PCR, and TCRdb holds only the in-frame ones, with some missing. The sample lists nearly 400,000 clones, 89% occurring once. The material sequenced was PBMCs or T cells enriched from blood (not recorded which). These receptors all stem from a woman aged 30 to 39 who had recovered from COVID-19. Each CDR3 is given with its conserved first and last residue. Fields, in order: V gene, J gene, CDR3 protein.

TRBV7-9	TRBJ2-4	CASSPTGAGLGNIQYF
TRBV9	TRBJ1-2	CASSTDDRSDGYTF
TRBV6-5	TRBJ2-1	CASSLSGPSYNEQFF
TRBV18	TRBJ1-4	CASSRLHGATNEKLFF
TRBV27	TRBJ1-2	CASSRGGSSYGYTF
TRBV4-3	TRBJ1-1	CASSVTGRGNTEAFF
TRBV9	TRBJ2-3	CASSVRGPGLDTQYF
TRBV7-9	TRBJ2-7	CASSSTGTSTEQYF
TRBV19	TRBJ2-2	CASTYRGAAGELFF
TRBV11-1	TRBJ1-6	CASRLGQYNSPLHF
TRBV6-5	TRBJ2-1	CASTGGGSYNEQFF
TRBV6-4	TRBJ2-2	CASSAYWLAGGPNTGELFF
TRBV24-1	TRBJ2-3	CATSSYYTDTQYF
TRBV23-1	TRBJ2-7	CASSPRRSSYEQYF
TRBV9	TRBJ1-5	CASSVEGRVGQPQHF
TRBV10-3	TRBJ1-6	CAISESGGSSYNSPLHF
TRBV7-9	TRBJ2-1	CASSQTLAGVTYNEQFF
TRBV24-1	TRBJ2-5	CATSDAPGQGAWETQYF
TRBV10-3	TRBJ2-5	CAISGTSQETQYF
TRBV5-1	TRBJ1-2	CASSLTGGVNYGYTF
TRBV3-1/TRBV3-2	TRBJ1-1	CASSQNREKSFEMNTEAFF
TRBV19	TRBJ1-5	CASSVGQGVNQPQHF
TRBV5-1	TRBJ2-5	CASSLATGEETQYF
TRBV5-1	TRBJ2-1	CASSLGAGQIHNEQFF
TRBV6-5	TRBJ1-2	CASSPRQDRNYGYTF
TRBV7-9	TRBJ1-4	CASSLLATNEKLFF
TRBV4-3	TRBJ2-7	CASSQVTSGTYEQYF
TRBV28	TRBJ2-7	CASKDTSYEQYF
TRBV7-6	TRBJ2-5	CASSSPIGRERETQYF
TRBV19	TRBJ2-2	CASSIGTGANTGELFF
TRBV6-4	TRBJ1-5	CASSVYSNQPQHF
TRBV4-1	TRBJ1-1	CASSPPGGTEAFF
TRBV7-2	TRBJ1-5	CASSPWTGSSNQPQHF
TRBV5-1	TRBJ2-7	CASSEGTGKIPYF
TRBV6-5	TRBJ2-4	CASSPYSGTGNIQYF